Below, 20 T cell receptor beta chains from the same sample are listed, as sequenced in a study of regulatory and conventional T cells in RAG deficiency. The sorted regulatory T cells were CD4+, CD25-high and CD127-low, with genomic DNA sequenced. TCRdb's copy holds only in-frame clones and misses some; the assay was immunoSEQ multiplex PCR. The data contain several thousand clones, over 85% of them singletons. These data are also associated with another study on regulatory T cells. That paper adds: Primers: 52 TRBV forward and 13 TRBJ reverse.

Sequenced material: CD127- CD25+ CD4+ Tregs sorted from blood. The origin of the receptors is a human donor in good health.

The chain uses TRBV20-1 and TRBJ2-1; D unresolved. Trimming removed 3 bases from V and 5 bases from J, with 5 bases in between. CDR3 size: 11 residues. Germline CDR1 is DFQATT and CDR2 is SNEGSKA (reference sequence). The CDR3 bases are TGCAGTGCTAGTCCTCACAATGAGCAGTTCTTC. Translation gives CSASPHNEQFF.

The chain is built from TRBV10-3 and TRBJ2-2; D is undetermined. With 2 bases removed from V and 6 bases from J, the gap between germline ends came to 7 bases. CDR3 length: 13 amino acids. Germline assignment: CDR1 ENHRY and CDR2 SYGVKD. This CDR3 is CAISEHAAGELFF. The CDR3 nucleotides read TGTGCCATCAGTGAGCACGCGGCCGGGGAGCTGTTTTTT.

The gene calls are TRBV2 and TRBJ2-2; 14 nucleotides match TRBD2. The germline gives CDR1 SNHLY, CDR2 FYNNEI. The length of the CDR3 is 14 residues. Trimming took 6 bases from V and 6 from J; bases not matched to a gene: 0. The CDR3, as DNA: TGTGCCAGCAGGACTAGCGGGGGGGCCGGGGAGCTGTTTTTT. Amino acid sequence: CASRTSGGAGELFF.

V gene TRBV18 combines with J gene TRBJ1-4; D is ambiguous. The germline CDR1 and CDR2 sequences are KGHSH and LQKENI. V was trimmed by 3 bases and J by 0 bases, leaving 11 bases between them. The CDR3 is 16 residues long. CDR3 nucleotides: TGTGCCAGCTCACCTCGACAAGATGCAACTAATGAAAAACTGTTTTTT. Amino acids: CASSPRQDATNEKLFF.

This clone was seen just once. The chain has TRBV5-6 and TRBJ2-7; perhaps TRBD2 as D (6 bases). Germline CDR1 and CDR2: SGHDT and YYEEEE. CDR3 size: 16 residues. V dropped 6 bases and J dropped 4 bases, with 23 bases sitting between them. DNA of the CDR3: TGTGCCAGCAACGGGGGAGCGGGCGAAATTCTGTACGAGCAGTACTTC. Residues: CASNGGAGEILYEQYF.

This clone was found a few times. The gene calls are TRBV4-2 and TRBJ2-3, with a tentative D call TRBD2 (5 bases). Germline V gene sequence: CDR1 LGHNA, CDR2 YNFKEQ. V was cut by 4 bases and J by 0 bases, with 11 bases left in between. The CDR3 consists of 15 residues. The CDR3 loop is CASSRGPGSTDTQYF. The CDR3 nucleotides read TGTGCCAGCAGCCGCGGGCCGGGGAGCACAGATACGCAGTATTTT.

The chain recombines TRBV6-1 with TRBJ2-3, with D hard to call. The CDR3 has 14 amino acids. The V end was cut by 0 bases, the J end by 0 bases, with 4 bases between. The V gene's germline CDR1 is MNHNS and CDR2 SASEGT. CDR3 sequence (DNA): TGTGCCAGCAGTGAAGCGCGGAGCACAGATACGCAGTATTTT. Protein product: CASSEARSTDTQYF.

The CDR3 reads CASSSHRDGYGYTF. CDR3 nucleotides: TGCGCCAGCAGCTCGCACAGGGATGGATATGGCTACACCTTC. The chain couples TRBV5-1 to TRBJ1-2; maybe TRBD1 (6 bases). The germline V and J ends were trimmed by 3 bases and 5 bases, with 14 bases remaining between them. This CDR3 has 14 amino acids. Germline CDR1 SGHRS, CDR2 YFSETQ.

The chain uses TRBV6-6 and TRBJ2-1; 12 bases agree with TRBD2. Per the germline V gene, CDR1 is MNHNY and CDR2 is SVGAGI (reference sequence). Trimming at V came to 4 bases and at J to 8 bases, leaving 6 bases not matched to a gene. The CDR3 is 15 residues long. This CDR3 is CASSSSRLAGDEQFF. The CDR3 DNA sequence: TGTGCCAGCAGTTCATCTCGACTAGCGGGAGATGAGCAGTTCTTC.

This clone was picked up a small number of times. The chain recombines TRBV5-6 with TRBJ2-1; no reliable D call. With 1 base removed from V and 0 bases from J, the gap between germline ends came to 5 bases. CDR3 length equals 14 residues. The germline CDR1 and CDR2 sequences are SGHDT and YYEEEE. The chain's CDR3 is CASSLRSSYNEQFF. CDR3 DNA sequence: TGTGCCAGCAGCTTGAGGAGCTCCTACAATGAGCAGTTCTTC.

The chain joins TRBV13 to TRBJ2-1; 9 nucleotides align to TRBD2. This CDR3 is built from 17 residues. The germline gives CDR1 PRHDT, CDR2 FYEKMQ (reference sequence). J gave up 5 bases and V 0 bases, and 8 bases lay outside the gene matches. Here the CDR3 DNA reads TGTGCCAGCAGCTTAGGAGGTGAAGCGGGGGGAAACAATGAGCAGTTCTTC. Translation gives CASSLGGEAGGNNEQFF.

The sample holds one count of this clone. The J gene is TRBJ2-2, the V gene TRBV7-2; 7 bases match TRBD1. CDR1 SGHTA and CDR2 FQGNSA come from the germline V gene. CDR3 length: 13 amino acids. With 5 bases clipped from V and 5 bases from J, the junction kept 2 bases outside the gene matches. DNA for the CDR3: TGTGCCAGCAGCATGACAGGGACCGGGGAGCTGTTTTTT. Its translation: CASSMTGTGELFF.

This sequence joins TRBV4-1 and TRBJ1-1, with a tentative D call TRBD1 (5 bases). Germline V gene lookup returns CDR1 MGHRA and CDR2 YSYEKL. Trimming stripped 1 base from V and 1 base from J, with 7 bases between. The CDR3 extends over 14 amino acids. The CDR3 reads CASSQVTANTEAFF. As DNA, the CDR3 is TGCGCCAGCAGCCAAGTGACAGCGAACACTGAAGCTTTCTTT.

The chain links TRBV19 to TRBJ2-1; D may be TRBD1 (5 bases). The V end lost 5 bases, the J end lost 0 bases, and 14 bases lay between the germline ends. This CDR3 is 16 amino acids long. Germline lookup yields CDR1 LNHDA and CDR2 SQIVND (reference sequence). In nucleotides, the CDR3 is TGTGCCAGTAGTCCTCGTGCAGGGAACTCCTACAATGAGCAGTTCTTC. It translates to CASSPRAGNSYNEQFF. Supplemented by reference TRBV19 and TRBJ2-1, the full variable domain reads DGGITQSPKYLFRKEGQNVTLSCEQNLNHDAMYWYRQDPGQGLRLIYYSQIVNDFQKGDIAEGYSVSREKKESFPLTVTSAQKNPTAFYLCASSPRAGNSYNEQFFGPGTRLTVL.

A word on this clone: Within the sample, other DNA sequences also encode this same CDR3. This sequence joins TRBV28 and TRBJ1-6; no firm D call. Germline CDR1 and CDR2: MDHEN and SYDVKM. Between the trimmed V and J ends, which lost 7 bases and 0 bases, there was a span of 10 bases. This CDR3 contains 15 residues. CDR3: CASKLESSYNSPLHF. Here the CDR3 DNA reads TGTGCCAGCAAGCTCGAGAGCTCCTATAATTCACCCCTCCACTTT.

CDR3 in amino acids: CASSPGTSGRALPMGIQYF. The CDR3 region has the DNA TGTGCCAGCAGTCCAGGGACTAGCGGGAGGGCCCTCCCAATGGGCATTCAGTACTTC. The chain links TRBV27 to TRBJ2-4, with TRBD2 identical over 16 bases. Looked up from germline, CDR1 is MNHEY and CDR2 is SMNVEV (reference sequence). The CDR3 spans 19 residues. J lost 9 bases, V lost 5 bases, and 16 bases had no gene match.

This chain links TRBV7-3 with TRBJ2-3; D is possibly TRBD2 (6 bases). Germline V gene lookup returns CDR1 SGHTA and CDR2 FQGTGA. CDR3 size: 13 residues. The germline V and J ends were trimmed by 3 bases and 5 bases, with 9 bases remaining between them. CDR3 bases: TGTGCCAGCAGCTTCCAGGGAGGAGATACGCAGTATTTT. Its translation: CASSFQGGDTQYF. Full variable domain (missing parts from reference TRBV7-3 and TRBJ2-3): GAGVSQTPSNKVTEKGKYVELRCDPISGHTALYWYRQSLGQGPEFLIYFQGTGAADDSGLPNDRFFAVRPEGSVSTLKIQRTERGDSAVYLCASSFQGGDTQYFGPGTRLTVL.

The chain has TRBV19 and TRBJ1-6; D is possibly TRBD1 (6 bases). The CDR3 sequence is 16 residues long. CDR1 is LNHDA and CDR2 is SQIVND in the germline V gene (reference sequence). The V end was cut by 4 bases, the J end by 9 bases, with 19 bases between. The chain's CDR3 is CASSTRDTRRGSPLHF. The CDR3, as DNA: TGTGCCAGTAGTACCCGGGACACACGACGGGGTTCACCCCTCCACTTT.

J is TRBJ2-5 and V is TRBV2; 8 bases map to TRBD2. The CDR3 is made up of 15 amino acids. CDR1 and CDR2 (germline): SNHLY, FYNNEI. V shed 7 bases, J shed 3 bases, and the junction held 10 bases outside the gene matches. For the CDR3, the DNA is TGTGCCAGCAATCAAAGGACTAGCAAAAAAGAGACCCAGTACTTC. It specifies CASNQRTSKKETQYF. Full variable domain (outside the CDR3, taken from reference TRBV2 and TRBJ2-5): EPEVTQTPSHQVTQMGQEVILRCVPISNHLYFYWYRQILGQKVEFLVSFYNNEISEKSEIFDDQFSVERPDGSNFTLKIRSTKLEDSAMYFCASNQRTSKKETQYFGPGTRLLVL.

The chain's CDR3 is CAWNLQRQAEQYF. The CDR3 DNA reads as TGTGCCTGGAACCTACAGCGGCAGGCCGAGCAGTACTTC. The chain links TRBV30 to TRBJ2-7, with D possibly matching TRBD2 (5 bases). V shed 4 bases and J shed 6 bases, with 16 bases lying between them. Germline V gives CDR1 GTSNPN, CDR2 SVGIG (reference sequence). CDR3 length equals 13 residues.